These 4 T cell receptor beta chains originate from one sample sequenced in a study of cytomegalovirus exposure and HLA in healthy donors. PCR was performed using 60 Vbeta and 13 Jbeta primers. TCRdb's copy holds only in-frame clones and misses some; the assay was immunoSEQ multiplex PCR. The sample lists 95,000 to 150,000 clones, under 12% occurring once. Sample: PBMCs. These receptors all stem from a young woman in good health and CMV-seropositive.

This chain joins TRBV2 and TRBJ1-2; 7 bases align to TRBD1. The CDR3 has 14 residues. Trimming removed 5 bases from V and 7 bases from J; junction bases left unmatched: 10. Germline V CDR1 and CDR2: SNHLY, FYNNEI. CDR3 sequence (DNA): TGTGCCAGCAGTACATCACAGGGGTGGGGTGGCTACACCTTC. Amino acid sequence: CASSTSQGWGGYTF.

The rearrangement joins TRBV6-1 to TRBJ1-3, with D perhaps matching TRBD1 (5 bases). The germline V gene encodes CDR1 MNHNS and CDR2 SASEGT. The CDR3 loop spans 15 amino acids. V dropped 7 bases and J dropped 0 bases, with 13 bases sitting between them. For the CDR3, the DNA is TGTGCCAGCAACCTGGGGGGGTACTCTGGAAACACCATATATTTT. Translating gives CASNLGGYSGNTIYF.

The chain recombines TRBV13 with TRBJ2-7; D may be TRBD2 (7 bases). The CDR3 contains 16 residues. Germline lookup yields CDR1 PRHDT and CDR2 FYEKMQ (reference sequence). The V end was cut by 4 bases, the J end by 0 bases, with 16 bases between. The chain's CDR3 is CASSSTRGGLSYEQYF. CDR3 in DNA: TGTGCCAGCAGCTCTACGAGGGGGGGACTCTCCTACGAGCAGTACTTC.

The rearrangement joins TRBV27 to TRBJ2-6, with unresolved D. The germline V gene has CDR1 MNHEY and CDR2 SMNVEV (reference sequence). Trimming took off 8 bases at V and 2 bases at J, with 7 bases between the two ends. The CDR3 spans 13 residues. CDR3 in DNA: TGTGCCAGCCATAAGCCTGGGGCCAACGTCCTGACTTTC. Its translation is CASHKPGANVLTF.